The rows below give T cell receptor beta chains drawn from one sample of a study of shared clonotypes between healthy human individuals. The method was immunoSEQ multiplex PCR; TCRdb's version includes in-frame clones alone and lacks a portion of them. The table lists under 850,000 clones, 55% to 75% of them singletons, with under 2% in the top ten. Material: memory CD4+ T cells sorted from blood. These receptors were collected from a woman aged 25 to 39 in good health. The CDR3 runs from the conserved cysteine through the conserved F or W.

V gene,J gene,CDR3 protein
TRBV19,TRBJ1-1,CASSIGQGTEAFF
TRBV7-2,TRBJ2-1,CASSSGVYNEQFF
TRBV5-5,TRBJ2-5,CASSLWQEETQYF
TRBV28,TRBJ2-7,CASIPRGGRLSEQYF
TRBV11-2,TRBJ1-5,CASSLDRGQYQPQHF
TRBV27,TRBJ2-3,CASNEQGTDTQYF
TRBV10-3,TRBJ1-1,CAISESPAGQNTEAFF
TRBV27,TRBJ2-1,CASSSGRVRGEQFF
TRBV10-3,TRBJ1-1,CAIGGNTEAFF
TRBV6-4,TRBJ1-1,CASSELVNTEAFF
TRBV5-1,TRBJ1-1,CASSRNGNTEAFF
TRBV5-6,TRBJ2-7,CASSLVSGGSYEQYF
TRBV7-9,TRBJ2-2,CASSLLSTGELFF
TRBV1,.,CTSSQDPGCPYEQYF
TRBV6-5,TRBJ2-7,CASSYRGLASEQYF
TRBV29-1,TRBJ2-3,CSVSGTSGRPLTDTQYF
TRBV5-8,TRBJ1-4,CASSLTGDAEKLFF
TRBV9,TRBJ2-2,CASSVASQGWVGELFF
TRBV7-2,TRBJ2-1,CASSPQGTRTRYNEQFF
TRBV5-1,TRBJ2-5,CASSLRTRGQETQYF
TRBV7-9,TRBJ2-7,CASSLEVAPVNF
TRBV4-2,TRBJ1-1,CASSQERAASMNTEAFF
TRBV10-2,TRBJ1-2,CASSFDGNYGYTF
TRBV5-1,TRBJ2-3,CASSLAAGGTDTQYF
TRBV7-8,TRBJ1-1,CASSYEMNTEAFF
TRBV19,TRBJ2-7,CASSPPQDSFSYEQYF
TRBV7-2,TRBJ2-2,CASSLLAGSNTGELFF
TRBV7-8,TRBJ1-2,CASTAGSSGYGYTF
TRBV15,TRBJ1-1,CATSRDISSRDRGFSAFF
TRBV7-3,TRBJ1-1,CASSLVGTGYMNTEAFF
TRBV18,TRBJ1-1,CASSPGTGGMNTEAFF
TRBV29-1,TRBJ2-1,CSVVSSSNEQFF
TRBV6-5,TRBJ2-7,CASSSGSGSVFEQYF
TRBV4-1,TRBJ2-1,CASSQVDMGLAGGPQFF
TRBV5-4,TRBJ2-7,CASSFSLAGSDEQYF
TRBV7-9,TRBJ2-4,CASGGLAVAKNIQYF
TRBV7-6,TRBJ2-1,CASSLSIPGISYNEQFF
TRBV18,TRBJ1-5,CASSPRQGRNQPQHF
TRBV6-1,TRBJ1-1,CASSVGQVNTEAFF
TRBV28,TRBJ2-5,CASSFLKTQYF